Listed below are T cell receptor beta chains from one sample, sequenced in a study of PD-1 blockade in classical Hodgkin lymphoma. The table came from immunoSEQ multiplex PCR; TCRdb's copy has only in-frame clones and leaves some out. Of 20,000 to 30,000 clones listed, around three quarters are singletons. The sequenced sample was peripheral blood mononuclear cells (PBMCs), obtained before the fourth cycle of nivolumab. These receptors all come from a human donor with classical Hodgkin lymphoma. CDR3s include the opening cysteine and the closing phenylalanine or tryptophan. The order of the fields is CDR3 DNA, CDR3 protein, CDR3 length, D gene, V gene, J gene, clone size. D genes are given only for firm matches. Clone size is shown for a subset of rows, as once, few, many or a class of expanded clone.

CDR3nt: TGCGCCAGCAGCGAGGACCTGGGAACTGAAGCTTTCTTT
CDR3aa: CASSEDLGTEAFF
len: 13
d_gene: -
v_gene: TRBV5-1
j_gene: TRBJ1-1
abundance: medium-sized

CDR3nt: TGTGCCAGCAGCTTAACCGGGGTTGGCTACACCTTC
CDR3aa: CASSLTGVGYTF
len: 12
d_gene: -
v_gene: TRBV11-3
j_gene: TRBJ1-2
abundance: -

CDR3nt: TGCGCCAGCAGCTTGGTCCCAGGGCCGCGGGGCTACACCTTC
CDR3aa: CASSLVPGPRGYTF
len: 14
d_gene: -
v_gene: TRBV5-1
j_gene: TRBJ1-2
abundance: -

CDR3nt: TGTGCCAGCAGCCTAGGGGGCGTCACAGATACGCAGTATTTT
CDR3aa: CASSLGGVTDTQYF
len: 14
d_gene: TRBD1
v_gene: TRBV2
j_gene: TRBJ2-3
abundance: -

CDR3nt: TGCGCCAGCAGCCAAGATCGGACAGGGGCGCAAAACACCATATATTTT
CDR3aa: CASSQDRTGAQNTIYF
len: 16
d_gene: TRBD1
v_gene: TRBV4-1
j_gene: TRBJ1-3
abundance: -

CDR3nt: TGTGCCAGCAGATACCCTGACTATGGCTACACCTTC
CDR3aa: CASRYPDYGYTF
len: 12
d_gene: -
v_gene: TRBV2
j_gene: TRBJ1-2
abundance: -

CDR3nt: TGTGCCAGCAGTGGATGGACAGCCATAACCGGGGAGCTGTTTTTT
CDR3aa: CASSGWTAITGELFF
len: 15
d_gene: -
v_gene: TRBV6-1
j_gene: TRBJ2-2
abundance: -

CDR3nt: TGTGCCAGCAGCCCCCAGGGACAGTCCTACGAGCAGTACTTC
CDR3aa: CASSPQGQSYEQYF
len: 14
d_gene: TRBD1
v_gene: TRBV9
j_gene: TRBJ2-7
abundance: -

CDR3nt: TGTGCCAGCAGTTTAAGCAGGGTCTCTGGGGCCAACGTCCTGACTTTC
CDR3aa: CASSLSRVSGANVLTF
len: 16
d_gene: -
v_gene: TRBV28
j_gene: TRBJ2-6
abundance: few

CDR3nt: TGTGCCAGCAGCGTAGAGGGGGGGACCAATGAGCAGTTCTTC
CDR3aa: CASSVEGGTNEQFF
len: 14
d_gene: -
v_gene: TRBV9
j_gene: TRBJ2-1
abundance: -

CDR3nt: TGTGCCAGCCCACCTTATGAGACAGGGTTCGTCCCTGGAAACACCATATATTTT
CDR3aa: CASPPYETGFVPGNTIYF
len: 18
d_gene: -
v_gene: TRBV21-1
j_gene: TRBJ1-3
abundance: -

CDR3nt: TGTGCTAGCAGCTTAGCAACTGGGACTAATGAAAAACTGTTTTTT
CDR3aa: CASSLATGTNEKLFF
len: 15
d_gene: -
v_gene: TRBV7-7
j_gene: TRBJ1-4
abundance: -

CDR3nt: TGCAGCGTTCGAGGGGGAGCTCTCTACAATGAGCAGTTCTTC
CDR3aa: CSVRGGALYNEQFF
len: 14
d_gene: -
v_gene: TRBV29-1
j_gene: TRBJ2-1
abundance: -

CDR3nt: TGCAGCGTTGCTTCGCAGAACACTGAAGCTTTCTTT
CDR3aa: CSVASQNTEAFF
len: 12
d_gene: -
v_gene: TRBV29-1
j_gene: TRBJ1-1
abundance: -

CDR3nt: TGTGCCAGCAGCCGCGCCGACAGCACCTACGAGCAGTACTTC
CDR3aa: CASSRADSTYEQYF
len: 14
d_gene: -
v_gene: TRBV5-4
j_gene: TRBJ2-7
abundance: medium-sized

CDR3nt: TGTGCCAGCAGTAGCGGGGGGGCCACAGATACGCAGTATTTT
CDR3aa: CASSSGGATDTQYF
len: 14
d_gene: TRBD2
v_gene: TRBV6-4
j_gene: TRBJ2-3
abundance: -

CDR3nt: TGTGCCAGCAGCCGCTTCGCGGGGGGAAACGGATCACCCCTCCACTTT
CDR3aa: CASSRFAGGNGSPLHF
len: 16
d_gene: -
v_gene: TRBV7-8
j_gene: TRBJ1-6
abundance: -

CDR3nt: TGTGCCAGCAGGGGGGACAGATACGACACTGAAGCTTTCTTT
CDR3aa: CASRGDRYDTEAFF
len: 14
d_gene: TRBD1
v_gene: TRBV7-9
j_gene: TRBJ1-1
abundance: few

CDR3nt: TGTGCCAGCTCACCACCGGTTACGGGGACTGACAATGAGCAGTTCTTC
CDR3aa: CASSPPVTGTDNEQFF
len: 16
d_gene: -
v_gene: TRBV18
j_gene: TRBJ2-1
abundance: -

CDR3nt: TGTGCCAGCAGCCCCCTTGGGGGGGAGGCCGGGGAGCTGTTTTTT
CDR3aa: CASSPLGGEAGELFF
len: 15
d_gene: TRBD2
v_gene: TRBV7-6
j_gene: TRBJ2-2
abundance: -

CDR3nt: TGTGCCAGCAGTTACGGAGGGGGCGTGAATGAAAAACTGTTTTTT
CDR3aa: CASSYGGGVNEKLFF
len: 15
d_gene: TRBD1
v_gene: TRBV6-5
j_gene: TRBJ1-4
abundance: -

CDR3nt: TGTGCCAGCGAATCCGGGAGACAGGGTTTTGGGAACATTCAGTACTTC
CDR3aa: CASESGRQGFGNIQYF
len: 16
d_gene: -
v_gene: TRBV6-4
j_gene: TRBJ2-4
abundance: -

CDR3nt: TGTGCCAGCAGCTTAGGGCAGCTTGAAGCTTTCTTT
CDR3aa: CASSLGQLEAFF
len: 12
d_gene: -
v_gene: TRBV11-1
j_gene: TRBJ1-1
abundance: -

CDR3nt: TGTGCCACCGAAGCCCGGGACAGCTATCAGCCCCAGCATTTT
CDR3aa: CATEARDSYQPQHF
len: 14
d_gene: TRBD1
v_gene: TRBV15
j_gene: TRBJ1-5
abundance: -

CDR3nt: TGCGCCAGCAGCCTAAAGGCGTCACCTAGCACAGATACGCAGTATTTT
CDR3aa: CASSLKASPSTDTQYF
len: 16
d_gene: -
v_gene: TRBV4-1
j_gene: TRBJ2-3
abundance: -

CDR3nt: TGTGCCAGCAGCTCGGGGCTAGCGGGGGCCCGCACAGATACGCAGTATTTT
CDR3aa: CASSSGLAGARTDTQYF
len: 17
d_gene: TRBD2
v_gene: TRBV7-9
j_gene: TRBJ2-3
abundance: -

CDR3nt: TGTGCCAGCAGCCAAGATAAACGGGCAGCGGGATTTAGCACAGATACGCAGTATTTT
CDR3aa: CASSQDKRAAGFSTDTQYF
len: 19
d_gene: TRBD2
v_gene: TRBV4-2
j_gene: TRBJ2-3
abundance: -

CDR3nt: TGTGCCAGCAGTATGGCTCAGTTCAGCCCGAGTGGCTACACCTTC
CDR3aa: CASSMAQFSPSGYTF
len: 15
d_gene: -
v_gene: TRBV6-5
j_gene: TRBJ1-2
abundance: few

CDR3nt: TGTGCCAGCTCACACGGGTATGAGCAGTTCTTC
CDR3aa: CASSHGYEQFF
len: 11
d_gene: -
v_gene: TRBV18
j_gene: TRBJ2-1
abundance: -

CDR3nt: TGTGCCAGCAGTGTGGGGGTGGGGGTCCAGTGGACAGATACGCAGTATTTT
CDR3aa: CASSVGVGVQWTDTQYF
len: 17
d_gene: -
v_gene: TRBV2
j_gene: TRBJ2-3
abundance: -

CDR3nt: TGTGCCAGCAGTCAGGTCTCCTCCTATGAAGCTTTCTTT
CDR3aa: CASSQVSSYEAFF
len: 13
d_gene: -
v_gene: TRBV6-1
j_gene: TRBJ1-1
abundance: -

CDR3nt: TGTGCCAGCAGTCTCCCAAATATCTGGGGCTACACCTTC
CDR3aa: CASSLPNIWGYTF
len: 13
d_gene: -
v_gene: TRBV28
j_gene: TRBJ1-2
abundance: -

CDR3nt: TGTGCCAGCTCACCAGGGGCGACGAACACCGGGGAGCTGTTTTTT
CDR3aa: CASSPGATNTGELFF
len: 15
d_gene: -
v_gene: TRBV18
j_gene: TRBJ2-2
abundance: -

CDR3nt: TGTGCCAGCAGTGAAGTTTGGGGAAACACCATATATTTT
CDR3aa: CASSEVWGNTIYF
len: 13
d_gene: -
v_gene: TRBV6-4
j_gene: TRBJ1-3
abundance: -

CDR3nt: TGTGCCAGCAGTGAGCCTCCGGGAACCTCCGGCTACACCTTC
CDR3aa: CASSEPPGTSGYTF
len: 14
d_gene: -
v_gene: TRBV28
j_gene: TRBJ1-2
abundance: -

CDR3nt: TGTGCCAGCAGGAGACTAGGGGGAGACCAAGAGACCCAGTACTTC
CDR3aa: CASRRLGGDQETQYF
len: 15
d_gene: -
v_gene: TRBV11-1
j_gene: TRBJ2-5
abundance: -

CDR3nt: TGTGCCAGCAGCGTAGGAGGATCTTCCCGTGGCTACACCTTC
CDR3aa: CASSVGGSSRGYTF
len: 14
d_gene: -
v_gene: TRBV9
j_gene: TRBJ1-2
abundance: few

CDR3nt: TGTGCCAGCAGCTTGATGGGCGGGGAATACGAGCAGTACTTC
CDR3aa: CASSLMGGEYEQYF
len: 14
d_gene: -
v_gene: TRBV7-2
j_gene: TRBJ2-7
abundance: once

CDR3nt: TGTGCCAGCACTTTCGACAGGGGGGACTCCTACGAGCAGTACTTC
CDR3aa: CASTFDRGDSYEQYF
len: 15
d_gene: TRBD1
v_gene: TRBV6-1
j_gene: TRBJ2-7
abundance: -

CDR3nt: TGTGCCAGCAGTGCTAATCTAGCGGGGGGCCCCACGGGTACGCAGTATTTT
CDR3aa: CASSANLAGGPTGTQYF
len: 17
d_gene: TRBD2
v_gene: TRBV2
j_gene: TRBJ2-3
abundance: -

CDR3nt: TGTGCCAGTAGTGACAGGGTCCATGGCTACACCTTC
CDR3aa: CASSDRVHGYTF
len: 12
d_gene: TRBD1
v_gene: TRBV19
j_gene: TRBJ1-2
abundance: -

CDR3nt: TGTGCCAGCAGCCCGAAACCTTCCCTGAATATAGGGTCCCAGTACTTC
CDR3aa: CASSPKPSLNIGSQYF
len: 16
d_gene: -
v_gene: TRBV7-9
j_gene: TRBJ2-5
abundance: once

CDR3nt: TGTGCCAGCAGCTTAAAAGGACAGGGGGGGTCTGGGGCCAACGTCCTGACTTTC
CDR3aa: CASSLKGQGGSGANVLTF
len: 18
d_gene: TRBD1
v_gene: TRBV5-7
j_gene: TRBJ2-6
abundance: -

CDR3nt: TGTGCCACCAGCAGAGAAAGGACAGTGGGTAGTAACGAGGCTTTCTTT
CDR3aa: CATSRERTVGSNEAFF
len: 16
d_gene: -
v_gene: TRBV15
j_gene: TRBJ1-1
abundance: -

CDR3nt: TGTGCCAGCAGTGGCCTAGCGGGGGGTAATGAGCAGTTCTTC
CDR3aa: CASSGLAGGNEQFF
len: 14
d_gene: TRBD2
v_gene: TRBV2
j_gene: TRBJ2-1
abundance: once

CDR3nt: TGTGCCAGCAATAGGACAGGGGGTTTCCCTGAAGCTTTCTTT
CDR3aa: CASNRTGGFPEAFF
len: 14
d_gene: TRBD1
v_gene: TRBV6-4
j_gene: TRBJ1-1
abundance: few

CDR3nt: TGTGCCAGCCCGGAAGGGATGGGCAACACTGAAGCTTTCTTT
CDR3aa: CASPEGMGNTEAFF
len: 14
d_gene: -
v_gene: TRBV28
j_gene: TRBJ1-1
abundance: -

CDR3nt: TGCGCCAGCAGCTGGGGGACAGGGGGCTTGAACACTGAAGCTTTCTTT
CDR3aa: CASSWGTGGLNTEAFF
len: 16
d_gene: TRBD1
v_gene: TRBV5-1
j_gene: TRBJ1-1
abundance: -

CDR3nt: TGTGCCAGCACCTACTCACGGGGCTCTGGGGCCAACGTCCTGACTTTC
CDR3aa: CASTYSRGSGANVLTF
len: 16
d_gene: -
v_gene: TRBV27
j_gene: TRBJ2-6
abundance: -

CDR3nt: TGCGCCAGCAGCTTGGAACAGATCTACACCGGGGAGCTGTTTTTT
CDR3aa: CASSLEQIYTGELFF
len: 15
d_gene: -
v_gene: TRBV5-1
j_gene: TRBJ2-2
abundance: -

CDR3nt: TGTGCCAGCAGAAAGGGGGGGCACTATGGCTACACCTTC
CDR3aa: CASRKGGHYGYTF
len: 13
d_gene: -
v_gene: TRBV27
j_gene: TRBJ1-2
abundance: -

CDR3nt: TGTGCCAGCAGCTCAACCACCGGGGGGCGAGGTACGCAGTATTTT
CDR3aa: CASSSTTGGRGTQYF
len: 15
d_gene: -
v_gene: TRBV7-3
j_gene: TRBJ2-3
abundance: -

CDR3nt: TGTGCCAGCAGCCAAAAGACTAGCGGGGGCACAGATACGCAGTATTTT
CDR3aa: CASSQKTSGGTDTQYF
len: 16
d_gene: TRBD2
v_gene: TRBV5-8
j_gene: TRBJ2-3
abundance: -